Following are 11 T cell receptor beta chains from one sample sequenced in a study of CD8 T cells in ankylosing spondylitis. Findings and limits, study-wide: One TCR beta motif, made up of several highly homologous variants, appeared characteristic of ankylosing spondylitis blood.

Antigens for these TCRs are unknown. MiXCR, run by TCRdb on the 5' RACE reads, gives a single entry per CDR3 protein. The table includes about 440,000 distinct CDR3 sequences, 17% detected once. Sequenced input: blood, either unsorted or a sorted T cell fraction (not recorded which). Receptors were obtained from a male donor with ankylosing spondylitis.

The V call is TRBV9, the J call TRBJ2-2; the match to TRBD2 covers 15 bases. V was pared by 3 bases and J by 9 bases, with 6 bases of the junction left unmatched. CDR1 and CDR2 (germline): SGDLS, YYNGEE. The CDR3 covers 16 residues. The DNA for the CDR3 is TGTGCCAGCAGCGGGGGACTAGCGGGGGGAGGACGGGAGCTGTTTTTT. Translating it yields CASSGGLAGGGRELFF.

This chain links TRBV7-2 with TRBJ1-3; D is perhaps TRBD1 (5 bases). The CDR3 runs 16 residues. V lost 1 base to trimming and J lost 9 bases, with 19 bases between them. Germline V CDR1 and CDR2: SGHTA, FQGNSA. CDR3 region: CASSLDVGRPGATIYF. For the CDR3, the DNA is TGTGCCAGCAGCTTAGACGTCGGGAGGCCCGGGGCCACCATATATTTT.

DNA for the CDR3: TGTGCCAGCTCACCAATAAAAGGGGACGGAACCTACGAGCAGTACTTC. This encodes CASSPIKGDGTYEQYF. The rearrangement uses TRBV18 and TRBJ2-7; the D gene could be TRBD1 or TRBD2 (5 bases each). From germline, CDR1 is KGHSH and CDR2 LQKENI. This CDR3 is 16 amino acids long. Trimming left V 2 bases short and J 2 bases short, with 16 bases between.

DNA of the CDR3: TGTGCCAGCAGCGGGGACAGGGAAGGTCAGCCCCAGCATTTT. Residues: CASSGDREGQPQHF. V gene TRBV3-1 combines with J gene TRBJ1-5, with 9 bases lining up with TRBD1. CDR3 size: 14 residues. The trim removed 5 bases at V and 6 bases at J, leaving 5 bases unmatched. Per germline, CDR1 LGHDT and CDR2 YNNKEL (reference sequence).

This clonotype showed up just a few times. V usage is TRBV20-1 and J usage is TRBJ2-4; D is perhaps TRBD1 or TRBD2 (7 bases each). CDR1 DFQATT and CDR2 SNEGSKA come from the germline V gene (reference sequence). V lost 3 bases to trimming and J lost 1 base, with 22 bases between them. The CDR3 extends over 18 amino acids. The DNA of the CDR3 is TGCAGTGCTAGTCCCAAGACAGGGAGGGACCTGGCCAAAAACATTCAGTACTTC. Residues: CSASPKTGRDLAKNIQYF.

This clonotype was detected ten times or more. The V gene is TRBV6-6, the J gene TRBJ1-1, with D uncertain. The CDR3 covers 10 residues. In germline, CDR1 is MNHNY, CDR2 SVGAGI (reference sequence). V dropped 5 bases and J dropped 7 bases, with 5 bases sitting between them. CDR3 region: CASSGVEAFF. CDR3 DNA: TGTGCCAGCAGTGGGGTTGAAGCTTTCTTT.

The chain is built from TRBV10-3 and TRBJ2-1; TRBD1 aligns across 10 bases. The V gene's germline CDR1 is ENHRY and CDR2 SYGVKD. The CDR3 sequence is 16 residues long. Germline trimming cut 6 bases from V and 4 bases from J; bases unmatched to any gene: 9. In nucleotides, the CDR3 is TGTGCCATCAGGGACGGGACAGGGGTGCGATACAATGAGCAGTTCTTC. It codes for CAIRDGTGVRYNEQFF.

This clonotype was found once. The J gene is TRBJ2-1, the V gene TRBV11-3; D is possibly TRBD1 or TRBD2 (5 bases each). Germline loops: CDR1 SGHNT, CDR2 YENEEA. The CDR3 consists of 15 residues. V gave up 3 bases and J gave up 7 bases, with 16 bases separating them. In nucleotides, the CDR3 is TGTGCCAGCAGCTTGGGGACGGCCATGCTAAATGAGCAGTTCTTC. Residues: CASSLGTAMLNEQFF.

This clonotype has only a few counts. The CDR3 region has the DNA TGTGCCAGCAGTGACCAGACCCGAGGGGGGACCCAGTACTTC. Translation: CASSDQTRGGTQYF. J is TRBJ2-5 and V is TRBV6-1; D might be TRBD1 (6 bases). V was shortened by 3 bases and J by 7 bases, with 15 bases between the two germline ends. The germline V gene encodes CDR1 MNHNS and CDR2 SASEGT. CDR3 length equals 14 residues.

With respect to this clonotype: The junction and the germline gene differ at one end; a read error may be behind it. This chain connects TRBV5-1 to TRBJ1-2, with a tentative D call TRBD1 (5 bases). In germline, CDR1 is SGHRS, CDR2 YFSETQ. The CDR3 totals 12 residues. The CDR3 DNA follows: TGCGCCAGCAGCGATGGGGGTACTGGCTGCACCTTC. Amino acids: CASSDGGTGCTF.

The chain joins TRBV20-1 to TRBJ1-5, with 10 bases matching TRBD1. Germline lookup yields CDR1 DFQATT and CDR2 SNEGSKA (reference sequence). V lost 3 bases and J lost 4; bases outside the gene matches: 6. This CDR3 has 15 amino acids. CDR3 bases: TGCAGTGCTAGGACAGGGGGCGTAACGAATCAGCCCCAGCATTTT. It translates to CSARTGGVTNQPQHF.